Listed below are T cell receptor beta chains from one sample, sequenced in a study of cytomegalovirus exposure and HLA in healthy donors. The assay was immunoSEQ multiplex PCR, and TCRdb's table has in-frame clones only and misses some. The sample lists 150,000 to 200,000 clones; roughly 80% were seen once. Sequenced: PBMCs. These receptors were obtained from a man aged 25 to 45 in good health and CMV-seropositive. The CDR3 runs from the conserved cysteine through the conserved F or W. A D gene is named only where the DNA matches it firmly. Some rows mark clone size as missing; the rest say once, few, many or name a class of expanded clone.

v_gene	d_gene	j_gene	abundance	CDR3nt	CDR3aa
TRBV27	TRBD2	TRBJ2-3	once	TGTGCCACCAAGACCGGGTTCCTAGCGGGAGGGATCACAGATACGCAGTATTTT	CATKTGFLAGGITDTQYF
TRBV4-2	TRBD1	TRBJ2-7	NA	TGTGCCAGCAGCGCCCGGGACAGGGGGAACAACGAGCAGTACTTC	CASSARDRGNNEQYF
TRBV11-2	NA	TRBJ2-3	NA	TGTGCCAGCAGCTCCCCACGGGGGACCGCAGATACGCAGTATTTT	CASSSPRGTADTQYF
TRBV29-1	NA	TRBJ1-2	NA	TGCAGCGTTTACACAGGGAACTATGGCTACACCTTC	CSVYTGNYGYTF
TRBV5-1	NA	TRBJ1-2	NA	TGCGCCAGCAGCCCTCAGGGAATCCGCTATGGCTACACCTTC	CASSPQGIRYGYTF
TRBV9	TRBD2	TRBJ2-2	NA	TGTGCCAGCAGCCCCGGGAGGGCGGCCGGGGAGCTGTTTTTT	CASSPGRAAGELFF
TRBV9	TRBD2	TRBJ2-7	NA	TGTGCCAGCAGCGTAGGGGCGGGAGGGCCACAGTACGAGCAGTACTTC	CASSVGAGGPQYEQYF
TRBV9	TRBD1	TRBJ2-7	NA	TGTGCCAGCAGCGTCTATTCCGGGACAGACTTCTACGAGCAGTACTTC	CASSVYSGTDFYEQYF
TRBV2	TRBD2	TRBJ2-5	few	TGTGCCAGCAGTACCCACTTAGCGGGGCCACAAGAGACCCAGTACTTC	CASSTHLAGPQETQYF
TRBV18	NA	TRBJ2-3	once	TGTGCCAGCTCACCAGGGGAGGTAACAGATACGCAGTATTTT	CASSPGEVTDTQYF
TRBV5-4	NA	TRBJ2-1	NA	TGTGCCAGCAGTAGGGACACCCATGGTGGTGAGCAGTTCTTC	CASSRDTHGGEQFF
TRBV11-2	TRBD1	TRBJ2-7	NA	TGTGCCAGCAGCGCGACAGGGGGCCTCTCCTACGAGCAGTACTTC	CASSATGGLSYEQYF
TRBV5-1	NA	TRBJ2-6	once	TGCGCCAGCAGCCGGTCATCAGGAGGGACTGGGGCCAACGTCCTGACTTTC	CASSRSSGGTGANVLTF